What follows describes a single T cell receptor (beta chain). Its matching antigen is unknown. This sample was included in a study of T cell clonotyping in hematopoietic cell transplantation. Measured with immunoSEQ multiplex PCR; TCRdb has only the in-frame clones, and not every one. Of fewer than 20,000 clones in the sample, approximately 74% are singletons; the top ten hold about 9.9%. General study findings and limits: After transplant, recipient diversity fell while pathologically expanded clonotypes grew through day 180. Few recipient clonotypes overlapped donors; over 97% were de novo at given depth.

Material: peripheral blood mononuclear cells. The clonotype was recovered from a woman aged 55-70 years in good health. Some clones in this sample may be carry-over from other donors' samples.

CDR3 protein: CASSPFVSTKTGELFF. In DNA form, the CDR3 reads TGTGCCAGCAGCCCCTTTGTCTCCACAAAGACCGGGGAGCTGTTTTTT. J is TRBJ2-2 and V is TRBV7-2; unclear D gene. The CDR3 sequence is 16 residues long. From germline, CDR1 is SGHTA and CDR2 FQGNSA. V lost 5 bases, J lost 5 bases, and 18 bases lay in between.